A selection of T cell receptor beta chains follows, all from one sample in a study of blood T cells in healthy people across ages. TCRdb processed the 5' RACE reads anew with MiXCR; each CDR3 protein has one entry. This table has more than 650,000 distinct CDR3 sequences, about 26% appearing once. The same data also went into a second study, on T cells of mothers and their children.

Sequencing input: blood. The receptors derive from a boy between 10 and 17 years old in good health. Each CDR3 is given with its conserved first and last residue. Each record gives: V gene, J gene, CDR3 length, CDR3 protein.

>TRBV13|TRBJ2-1|16
CASSQPNRAEYNEQFF
>TRBV20-1|NA|15
CSARETSGGAYEQYF
>TRBV5-4|TRBJ1-5|14
CASSSGRDNQPQHF
>TRBV3-1|TRBJ2-5|16
CASSQTRDRLEETQYF
>TRBV5-1|TRBJ2-3|15
CASSPSGGITDTQYF
>TRBV7-8|TRBJ1-5|13
CASTAVWGRAQHF
>TRBV9|TRBJ1-4|13
CASSRASNEKLFF
>TRBV10-3|TRBJ2-3|11
CAIGETDTQYF
>TRBV30|TRBJ2-1|14
CAWRLAGGHNEQFF
>TRBV20-1|TRBJ2-3|15
CSARTTSGATDTQYF
>TRBV24-1|TRBJ2-3|14
CATSDMWGRDTQYF
>TRBV7-9|TRBJ2-1|15
CASSPRDRGVGEQFF
>TRBV9|TRBJ2-2|13
CASSPRPTGELFF
>TRBV28|TRBJ1-1|15
CASSCRRAGCTEAFF
>TRBV2|TRBJ2-3|12
CASMRAAGTQYF
>TRBV7-2|TRBJ2-1|13
CASSPPAGKDCVF
>TRBV12-3/TRBV12-4|TRBJ2-1|14
CASSRTSGQGEQFF
>TRBV2|TRBJ1-6|12
CASRQGESPLHF
>TRBV3-1|TRBJ1-1|13
CASSQNGLTEAFF
>TRBV9|TRBJ2-1|14
CASGRIAYPYEQFF
>TRBV12-3/TRBV12-4|TRBJ2-5|15
CASSFGQGAQETQYF
>TRBV5-1|NA|17
CASSGIRTGTKSYEQYF
>TRBV12-3/TRBV12-4|TRBJ1-2|13
CASTPRENYGYTF
>TRBV7-3|TRBJ2-3|15
CASSFDGLSTDTQYF
>TRBV6-1|TRBJ1-4|17
CASRGGQGVSTNEKLFF
>TRBV28|TRBJ1-6|17
CASSLLSGTGVNSPLHF
>TRBV28|TRBJ2-5|14
CASRKSRARETQYF
>TRBV5-1|TRBJ2-3|15
CASSLTSTTTDTQYF
>TRBV5-1|TRBJ2-1|15
CASSVTGGLDYEQFF
>TRBV19|TRBJ2-7|13
CASSPPGTYEQYF
>TRBV20-1|TRBJ2-1|16
CSARGPPSGGKNEQFF
>TRBV7-9|TRBJ1-2|14
CASSPGGLHYGYTF
>TRBV28|NA|17
CASSPSFTGTGLGEQYF
>TRBV5-5|NA|15
CASSPSAVGYNEQFF
>TRBV6-5|TRBJ1-3|15
CATCRMLNSGNTIYF
>TRBV7-2|TRBJ2-1|14
CASSLAGEYNEQFF
>TRBV13|TRBJ2-6|14
CASSHQGRANVLTF
>TRBV29-1|TRBJ1-2|14
CSAADRLTNYGYTF
>TRBV5-1|NA|15
CASSRQTDAYYEQYF
>TRBV5-1|TRBJ2-7|14
CASSSGTGSYEQYF
>TRBV5-1|TRBJ2-7|14
CASSLGRGENKQYF
>TRBV21-1|TRBJ2-5|15
CANEGDRGIRETQYF
>TRBV5-1|TRBJ1-1|13
CASSLVGAPEAFF
>TRBV5-1|TRBJ1-4|14
CASSLGTFREKLFF
>TRBV6-5|TRBJ2-7|15
CASTYLGTGPYEQYF
>TRBV9|TRBJ2-4|15
CASSPRDRGTSIQYF
>TRBV6-1|TRBJ2-1|14
CASTQEWSRNEQFF
>TRBV5-1|TRBJ2-2|15
CASSNGRDPTGELFF